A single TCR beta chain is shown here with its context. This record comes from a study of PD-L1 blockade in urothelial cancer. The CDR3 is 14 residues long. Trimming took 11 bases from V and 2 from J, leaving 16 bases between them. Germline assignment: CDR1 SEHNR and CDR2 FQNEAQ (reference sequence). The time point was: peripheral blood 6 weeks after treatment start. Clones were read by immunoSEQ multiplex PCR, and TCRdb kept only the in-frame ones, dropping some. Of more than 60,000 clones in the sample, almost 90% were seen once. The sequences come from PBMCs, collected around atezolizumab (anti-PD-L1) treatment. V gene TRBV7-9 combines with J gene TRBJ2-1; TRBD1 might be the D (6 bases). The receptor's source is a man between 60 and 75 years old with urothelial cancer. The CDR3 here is CAGGTSGAYNEQFF. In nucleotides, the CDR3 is TGTGCCGGTGGGACATCCGGGGCCTACAATGAGCAGTTCTTC.